Each of the 5 T cell receptor beta chains below was sequenced from the same sample in a study of STAT5B mutations in CD4+ large granular lymphocyte leukemia. TCRdb's copy holds only in-frame clones and misses some; the assay was immunoSEQ multiplex PCR. Seen here are about 30,000 clones, around 76% observed once, and the top ten hold roughly 1.9%. The sequencing input was CD4+ T cells from blood buffy coats. The origin of the receptors is a human donor in good health.

This clone was counted once. The rearrangement joins TRBV9 to TRBJ2-1; 10 bases are shared with TRBD2. CDR1 and CDR2 (germline): SGDLS, YYNGEE. V was clipped by 2 bases and J by 9 bases; unmatched bases: 8. The CDR3 length is 15 residues. The CDR3 nucleotides read TGTGCCAGCAGCGTCCCAGCGGGGGGGCCGAGTGAGCAGTTCTTC. As protein: CASSVPAGGPSEQFF. Filled out from reference TRBV9 and TRBJ2-1, the complete variable domain reads DSGVTQTPKHLITATGQRVTLRCSPRSGDLSVYWYQQSLDQGLQFLIQYYNGEERAKGNILERFSAQQFPDLHSELNLSSLELGDSALYFCASSVPAGGPSEQFFGPGTRLTVL.

This chain uses TRBV7-2 with TRBJ2-7, with D unclear. V was cut by 2 bases and J by 6 bases, with 11 bases left in between. The germline gives CDR1 SGHTA, CDR2 FQGNSA. The CDR3 length is 13 residues. The CDR3 protein is CASSLMTEGEQYF. CDR3 bases: TGTGCCAGCAGCTTAATGACCGAAGGCGAGCAGTACTTC.

This chain connects TRBV5-1 to TRBJ1-1, with D unclear. This CDR3 region has 15 residues. Germline V CDR1 and CDR2: SGHRS, YFSETQ. Trimming shortened V by 0 bases and J by 0 bases, and 9 bases separated the two germline ends. The DNA for the CDR3 is TGCGCCAGCAGCTTGGCAACCATTCTGAACACTGAAGCTTTCTTT. Translating gives CASSLATILNTEAFF.

This chain's CDR3 is CASSPGGAKGEQYF. CDR3 bases: TGTGCCAGCAGTCCAGGGGGCGCGAAGGGCGAGCAGTACTTC. The chain is built from TRBV6-5 and TRBJ2-7; the match to TRBD1 covers 8 bases. V was pared by 5 bases and J by 6 bases, with 9 bases of the junction left unmatched. The germline V gene encodes CDR1 MNHEY and CDR2 SVGAGI. The CDR3 runs 14 residues.

This clone has only a few counts. The V and J genes are TRBV29-1 and TRBJ1-5; D ambiguous. V dropped 6 bases and J dropped 0 bases, with 9 bases sitting between them. Germline CDR1 and CDR2: SQVTM and ANQGSEA. The CDR3 sequence is 13 residues long. The CDR3, as DNA: TGCAGCGTGGCAAGGGATAGCAATCAGCCCCAGCATTTT. Protein sequence: CSVARDSNQPQHF.